Here is one TCR beta chain with its context. Its antigen is currently unknown. This PCR relied on a set of 60 Vbeta primers and 13 Jbeta primers. Profiling relied on immunoSEQ multiplex PCR, and the TCRdb table lists in-frame clones only, not all of them. The sample lists roughly 200,000 clones, approximately 80% occurring once. The sample belongs to a study of cytomegalovirus exposure and HLA in healthy donors. General observations from the study: Generally TCR sequences proved uncommon, though certain public TCRs appeared in numerous donors. An analysis that came later showed most CMV-associated TCR beta chains appearing HLA-restricted.

This CDR3 is 12 amino acids long. V was trimmed by 4 bases and J by 9 bases, leaving 10 bases between them. CDR1 is MNHEY, CDR2 SVGAGI, per germline. Sample: PBMCs. The TCR originated in a man aged 30-40 years in good health and CMV-seronegative. The rearrangement uses TRBV6-5 and TRBJ1-3; no reliable D call. The CDR3 bases are TGTGCCAGCAGTTCCGAGGTTAGCACCATATATTTT. It yields the protein CASSSEVSTIYF.